The clone carrying this T cell receptor (beta chain) appeared a few times. The antigen is undetermined. Trimming took off 3 bases at V and 5 bases at J, with 12 bases between the two ends. The germline gives CDR1 SEHNR, CDR2 FQNEAQ (reference sequence). CDR3 size: 14 residues. This entry is derived from a study of identical twins. MiXCR, applied by TCRdb to the 5' RACE reads, yields one record per CDR3 protein. The profile shows about 810,000 distinct CDR3 sequences, around an eighth of them singletons. Study-wide points: Twins shared out-of-frame alpha sequences with excess low generation probability.

The data were also submitted as part of a second study, on yellow fever vaccine responses in identical twins. That work states: Each twin's T cell response to the vaccine was reported to look partly convergent and partly personalized.

Sequenced sample: PBMCs. The receptor's source is a woman in her late teens or twenties in good health. This chain uses TRBV7-9 with TRBJ2-3, with D unresolved. The CDR3 sequence is CASSFPGLEDTQYF. The DNA for the CDR3 is TGTGCCAGCAGCTTCCCCGGGTTGGAAGATACGCAGTATTTT.